Presented here are 7 T cell receptor beta chains from one specimen sequenced in a study of radiotherapy plus CTLA-4 blockade in lung cancer (dated by TCRdb to between 2017 and 2018). Libraries came from the immunoSEQ multiplex PCR assay. TCRdb holds this immuneACCESS table with in-frame rearrangements only. Some clones are missing; in checked studies, unresolved V genes explain under half, and the rest has no known cause. For this sample the table gives 90,000 to 95,000 clones, of which 83% were detected only once. The ten largest account for around 0.78% of the sample. Material: peripheral blood, obtained from a patient treated with radiotherapy plus ipilimumab. These receptors were taken from a human donor with non-small cell lung cancer who had stable disease on radiotherapy plus ipilimumab.

The chain employs TRBV7-8 and TRBJ2-3; the D call may be TRBD1 or TRBD2 (5 bases each). The CDR3 has 14 residues. V lost 3 bases, J lost 5 bases, and 12 bases lay in between. Per the germline V gene, CDR1 is SGHVS and CDR2 is FQNEAQ. As DNA, the CDR3 is TGTGCCAGCAGCTTCCGGGGCGATAAAGATACGCAGTATTTT. It is translated as CASSFRGDKDTQYF.

The V gene is TRBV7-2, the J gene TRBJ2-5, with D perhaps TRBD1 (5 bases). The CDR3 covers 14 residues. Trimming took off 3 bases at V and 5 bases at J, with 13 bases between the two ends. CDR1 and CDR2 (germline): SGHTA, FQGNSA. In nucleotides, the CDR3 is TGTGCCAGCAGCTTCAGGGATATAGGGGAGACCCAGTACTTC. Protein sequence: CASSFRDIGETQYF.

This chain links TRBV5-1 with TRBJ2-3; TRBD2 matches at 8 bases. The CDR3 is 15 residues long. Germline lookup yields CDR1 SGHRS and CDR2 YFSETQ. V was pared by 3 bases and J by 3 bases, with 6 bases of the junction left unmatched. CDR3 coding DNA: TGCGCCAGCAGCTCGGGACTAGAGGAAACAGATACGCAGTATTTT. This translates into CASSSGLEETDTQYF.

The chain recombines TRBV19 with TRBJ1-4; the D gene is possibly TRBD1 (5 bases). The V end was cut by 4 bases, the J end by 7 bases, with 16 bases between. In germline, CDR1 is LNHDA, CDR2 SQIVND (reference sequence). This CDR3 has 15 residues. This CDR3 is CASSTGTAIGEKLFF. CDR3 coding DNA: TGTGCCAGTAGTACCGGGACTGCAATAGGTGAAAAACTGTTTTTT. Full variable domain (missing parts from reference TRBV19 and TRBJ1-4): DGGITQSPKYLFRKEGQNVTLSCEQNLNHDAMYWYRQDPGQGLRLIYYSQIVNDFQKGDIAEGYSVSREKKESFPLTVTSAQKNPTAFYLCASSTGTAIGEKLFFGSGTQLSVL.

With respect to this clone: The sample carries other DNA sequences with the same CDR3. For the CDR3, the DNA is TGCGCCAGCAGCTTAGCGGGCCCCAACACCGGGGAGCTGTTTTTT. Translated, it gives CASSLAGPNTGELFF. The V call is TRBV5-1, the J call TRBJ2-2, with D possibly being TRBD2 (6 bases). V was pared by 2 bases and J by 2 bases, with 10 bases between. Germline loops: CDR1 SGHRS, CDR2 YFSETQ. The CDR3 runs to 15 residues.

This clone was seen just once. This chain connects TRBV6-6 to TRBJ1-5; perhaps TRBD1 as D (5 bases). V gave up 8 bases and J gave up 5 bases, with 13 bases separating them. CDR3 size: 13 residues. The germline V gene encodes CDR1 MNHNY and CDR2 SVGAGI (reference sequence). The CDR3 bases are TGTGCCAGCTTGGAGAGGGGCGATCAGCCCCAGCATTTT. Translation: CASLERGDQPQHF.

This chain links TRBV30 with TRBJ1-2, with D possibly being TRBD1 (5 bases). The V and J ends lost 8 bases and 4 bases respectively, with 11 bases between them. This CDR3 has 11 amino acids. CDR1 GTSNPN and CDR2 SVGIG come from the germline V gene (reference sequence). This chain's CDR3 is CAGTVGYGYTF. The CDR3 DNA sequence: TGTGCCGGGACCGTGGGCTATGGCTACACCTTC.